A single sample gave rise to the 17 T cell receptor beta chains below, sequenced in a study of T cell responses to AZD1222 COVID-19 vaccine. The assay was immunoSEQ multiplex PCR, and TCRdb's table has in-frame clones only and misses some. The repertoire has over 150,000 clones, around 93% of them found once; the top ten carry around 0.96%. The sample in question was peripheral blood, obtained 28 days after the second dose of the MenACWY control vaccine. These receptors originate from an adult who received the MenACWY meningococcal vaccine as a control.

The chain is built from TRBV4-1 and TRBJ1-1, with a possible D match to TRBD1 (5 bases). Germline V gene lookup returns CDR1 MGHRA and CDR2 YSYEKL. The CDR3 length is 15 residues. Trimming removed 5 bases from V and 4 bases from J, with 17 bases in between. Here the CDR3 reads CASSKDPGLVTEAFF. DNA for the CDR3: TGCGCCAGCAGCAAGGACCCAGGGTTGGTCACTGAAGCTTTCTTT.

CDR3 loop: CASSLGGGYGYTF. CDR3 DNA sequence: TGTGCCAGCAGTTTAGGGGGGGGTTATGGCTACACCTTC. V is TRBV6-5 and J is TRBJ1-2; possible D gene TRBD1, 6 bases. The V end lost 4 bases, the J end lost 5 bases, and 11 bases lay between the germline ends. In germline, CDR1 is MNHEY, CDR2 SVGAGI. The CDR3 spans 13 residues.

The chain carries TRBV6-5 and TRBJ1-2; 9 nucleotides match TRBD1. Germline CDR1 and CDR2: MNHEY and SVGAGI. Germline trimming cut 7 bases from V and 8 bases from J; bases unmatched to any gene: 5. This CDR3 has 12 amino acids. The CDR3, as DNA: TGTGCCAGCAACGGACAGGGGACCGGCTACACCTTC. The encoded protein is CASNGQGTGYTF.

The chain is built from TRBV5-4 and TRBJ1-2, with D possibly being TRBD1 (5 bases). The CDR3 consists of 18 residues. CDR1 and CDR2 (germline): SGHNT, YYREEE (reference sequence). The V and J ends lost 3 bases and 7 bases respectively, with 28 bases between them. This CDR3 reads CASSSEGGALMGGAGYTF. The DNA of the CDR3 is TGTGCCAGCAGCTCCGAGGGAGGAGCCCTCATGGGTGGGGCTGGCTACACCTTC.

V is TRBV11-3 and J is TRBJ1-6, with no clear D. This CDR3 spans 19 amino acids. The V end was cut by 0 bases, the J end by 4 bases, with 19 bases between. CDR1 is SGHNT, CDR2 YENEEA, per germline. In DNA form, the CDR3 reads TGTGCCAGCAGCTTAGAAGGCCTCTTAAGACATAAATATAATTCACCCCTCCACTTT. This codes for CASSLEGLLRHKYNSPLHF.

The gene calls are TRBV25-1 and TRBJ1-4; D unclear. The CDR3 sequence is 12 residues long. V gave up 4 bases and J gave up 10 bases, with 10 bases separating them. Per germline, CDR1 MGHDK and CDR2 SYGVNS. The CDR3 DNA reads as TGTGCCAGCAGTGGGGGTTTTGGAAAACTGTTTTTT. It yields the protein CASSGGFGKLFF.

This clone was detected a few times. The chain employs TRBV7-8 and TRBJ2-3; 11 bases map to TRBD2. Germline loops: CDR1 SGHVS, CDR2 FQNEAQ. The CDR3 is 20 amino acids. J lost 0 bases, V lost 1 base, and 12 bases had no gene match. CDR3 in DNA: TGTGCCAGCAGCTTAGAGGTAGCGGGGGGGCGACGATCTAGCACAGATACGCAGTATTTT. Protein product: CASSLEVAGGRRSSTDTQYF.

This CDR3 reads CASSSSRQAYGYTF. The CDR3 coding sequence is TGTGCCAGCAGTTCTTCTCGACAGGCCTATGGCTACACCTTC. The chain combines TRBV28 with TRBJ1-2, with D possibly being TRBD1 (6 bases). There are 14 residues in the CDR3. In germline, CDR1 is MDHEN, CDR2 SYDVKM. The germline V and J ends were trimmed by 4 bases and 4 bases, with 13 bases remaining between them.

V is TRBV18 and J is TRBJ1-1, with D unclear. Germline-derived CDR1 and CDR2 are KGHSH and LQKENI. Trimming shortened V by 3 bases and J by 2 bases, and 16 bases separated the two germline ends. The CDR3 is 16 amino acids. The CDR3 nucleotides are TGTGCCAGCTCACCCCAGCGAGCTCGGGATAACACTGAAGCTTTCTTT. This gives the protein CASSPQRARDNTEAFF.

CDR3 loop: CASSLAAGETSPLHF. The DNA for the CDR3 is TGCGCCAGCAGCCTTGCCGCGGGGGAAACTTCACCCCTCCACTTT. V and J are TRBV5-1 and TRBJ1-6; D may be TRBD1 (5 bases). V was trimmed by 4 bases and J by 9 bases, leaving 17 bases between them. CDR3 size: 15 residues. Germline V gene sequence: CDR1 SGHRS, CDR2 YFSETQ.

The chain carries TRBV5-1 and TRBJ2-5; 12 nucleotides agree with TRBD1. Germline lookup yields CDR1 SGHRS and CDR2 YFSETQ. J was trimmed by 4 bases and V by 4 bases; bases with no gene match: 5. The CDR3 covers 15 residues. The CDR3 sequence: CASSHGTGGAETQYF. The CDR3 DNA sequence: TGCGCCAGCAGCCATGGGACAGGGGGCGCAGAGACCCAGTACTTC.

This chain joins TRBV7-2 and TRBJ1-2; 8 nucleotides match TRBD1. Germline CDR1 and CDR2: SGHTA and FQGNSA. Trimming removed 4 bases from V and 5 bases from J; junction bases left unmatched: 9. This CDR3 contains 15 residues. The CDR3: CASSSIQGARYGYTF. CDR3 in DNA: TGTGCCAGCAGCTCTATTCAGGGGGCCCGGTATGGCTACACCTTC. Full variable domain (missing parts from reference TRBV7-2 and TRBJ1-2): GAGVSQSPSNKVTEKGKDVELRCDPISGHTALYWYRQSLGQGLEFLIYFQGNSAPDKSGLPSDRFSAERTGGSVSTLTIQRTQQEDSAVYLCASSSIQGARYGYTFGSGTRLTVV.

The chain links TRBV5-1 to TRBJ2-5; 9 bases match TRBD1. The CDR3 runs 13 residues. V gave up 5 bases and J gave up 5 bases; unmatched junction bases: 4. The V gene's germline CDR1 is SGHRS and CDR2 YFSETQ. CDR3 sequence: CASRRDRDETQYF. In DNA form, the CDR3 reads TGCGCCAGCAGGCGGGACAGGGACGAGACCCAGTACTTC.

This clone was recorded once. The V and J genes are TRBV7-8 and TRBJ1-1; TRBD1 agrees at 7 bases. Losses at the gene ends were 5 bases for V and 4 bases for J; bases not matched to a gene: 10. Germline V gene sequence: CDR1 SGHVS, CDR2 FQNEAQ. The CDR3 consists of 15 residues. The CDR3 nucleotides read TGTGCCAGCAGCCCCAGGGGGGGCTGGGGCACTGAAGCTTTCTTT. The encoded protein is CASSPRGGWGTEAFF. Supplemented by reference TRBV7-8 and TRBJ1-1, the full variable domain reads GAGVSQSPRYKVAKRGQDVALRCDPISGHVSLFWYQQALGQGPEFLTYFQNEAQLDKSGLPSDRFFAERPEGSVSTLKIQRTQQEDSAVYLCASSPRGGWGTEAFFGQGTRLTVV.

This chain joins TRBV6-4 and TRBJ2-6; TRBD1 matches 8 bases. The CDR3 consists of 15 residues. Germline assignment: CDR1 MRHNA and CDR2 SNTAGT. V lost 5 bases to trimming and J lost 2 bases; unmatched junction nucleotides: 2. Here the CDR3 DNA reads TGTGCCAGCAGTCCGGACAGGGCTGGGGCCAACGTCCTGACTTTC. This translates into CASSPDRAGANVLTF.

A remark on this clone: Within the sample, other DNA sequences also encode this same CDR3. The rearrangement joins TRBV28 to TRBJ1-6; D unresolved. CDR3 size: 13 residues. V shed 3 bases and J shed 9 bases, with 9 bases lying between them. Per germline, CDR1 MDHEN and CDR2 SYDVKM. Here the CDR3 reads CASSLRVVSPLHF. In nucleotides, the CDR3 is TGTGCCAGCAGTTTGAGGGTCGTTTCACCCCTCCACTTT.

The V gene is TRBV28, the J gene TRBJ1-1; D ambiguous. Germline lookup yields CDR1 MDHEN and CDR2 SYDVKM. The CDR3 length is 12 residues. V lost 5 bases, J lost 3 bases, and 7 bases lay in between. CDR3: CASSGGDTEAFF. CDR3 DNA: TGTGCCAGCAGTGGCGGAGACACTGAAGCTTTCTTT.